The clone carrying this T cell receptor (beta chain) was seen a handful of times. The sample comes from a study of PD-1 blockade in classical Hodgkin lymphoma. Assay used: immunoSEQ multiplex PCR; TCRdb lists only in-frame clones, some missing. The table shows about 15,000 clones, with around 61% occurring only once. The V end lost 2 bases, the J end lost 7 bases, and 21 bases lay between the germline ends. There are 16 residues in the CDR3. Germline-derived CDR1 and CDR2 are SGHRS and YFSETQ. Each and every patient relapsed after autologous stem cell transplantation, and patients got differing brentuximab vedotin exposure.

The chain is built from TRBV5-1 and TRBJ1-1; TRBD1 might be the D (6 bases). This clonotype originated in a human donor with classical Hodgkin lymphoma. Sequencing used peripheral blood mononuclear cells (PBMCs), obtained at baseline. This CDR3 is CASSLRGAGDVGEAFF. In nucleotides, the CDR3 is TGCGCCAGCAGCTTAAGGGGGGCAGGCGATGTAGGTGAAGCTTTCTTT.